One sample yielded the 6 T cell receptor beta chains listed below, sequenced in a study of shared clonotypes between healthy human individuals. Terminally differentiated effector memory CD45RA+ cells were left out of the naive CD8 fraction, which was CD45RO-negative and positively selected for CCR7. Libraries were prepared by immunoSEQ multiplex PCR; TCRdb keeps only in-frame clonotypes and omits some of them. The table lists about 2.1 million clones, 85% to 95% of them singletons. The sample taken for sequencing was naive CD8+ T cells from PBMCs. The origin of the receptors is a young man in good health. Some clones in this sample may be carry-over from other donors' samples.

This rearrangement joins TRBV4-3 to TRBJ2-2; maybe TRBD1 (6 bases). Germline V gene sequence: CDR1 LGHNA, CDR2 YSLEER. Trimming pared 4 bases from V and 1 base from J, leaving 10 bases between. CDR3 length: 15 residues. In DNA, the CDR3 is TGCGCCAGCAGCCCAGGGGTCGGGAACACCGGGGAGCTGTTTTTT. Amino acids: CASSPGVGNTGELFF.

The genes are TRBV29-1 and TRBJ2-1, with D tentatively TRBD1 (6 bases). V was cut by 4 bases and J by 6 bases, with 13 bases left in between. Germline CDR1 and CDR2: SQVTM and ANQGSEA. CDR3 length: 13 amino acids. The CDR3 bases are TGCAGCGTTGGGGGGCTTAAACTCAATGAGCAGTTCTTC. This gives the protein CSVGGLKLNEQFF.

This chain connects TRBV30 to TRBJ2-7; no firm D call. Germline values: CDR1 GTSNPN, CDR2 SVGIG (reference sequence). Trimming took 0 bases from V and 7 from J, leaving 13 bases between them. There are 13 residues in the CDR3. The CDR3 loop reads CAWSVKFPGEQYF. CDR3 nucleotides: TGTGCCTGGAGTGTTAAGTTCCCTGGGGAGCAGTACTTC.

V gene TRBV21-1 combines with J gene TRBJ2-7. TRBV21-1 is flagged as a pseudogene. CDR3 length equals 17 residues. CDR3: CASSKVGPFRPSYEQYF. CDR3 in DNA: TGTGCCAGCAGCAAAGTCGGTCCCTTTAGACCCTCCTACGAGCAGTACTTC.

The J gene is TRBJ1-1, the V gene TRBV5-5; D possibly corresponds to TRBD1 (5 bases). V was pared by 0 bases and J by 3 bases, with 21 bases between. The CDR3 is 18 amino acids. The germline V gene encodes CDR1 SGHKS and CDR2 YYEKEE (reference sequence). The CDR3, as DNA: TGTGCCAGCAGCTTGGGGGTCAGGGTGGGAGAAACAGACACTGAAGCTTTCTTT. Translating gives CASSLGVRVGETDTEAFF. Filled out from reference TRBV5-5 and TRBJ1-1, the complete variable domain reads DAGVTQSPTHLIKTRGQQVTLRCSPISGHKSVSWYQQVLGQGPQFIFQYYEKEERGRGNFPDRFSARQFPNYSSELNVNALLLGDSALYLCASSLGVRVGETDTEAFFGQGTRLTVV.

The rearrangement links TRBV7-8 to TRBJ2-1; TRBD2 is a possible D gene (5 bases). Trimming took 5 bases from V and 9 from J, leaving 20 bases between them. Germline CDR1 and CDR2: SGHVS and FQNEAQ. This CDR3 has 15 amino acids. As DNA, the CDR3 is TGTGCCAGCAGCGGGCCCGGGCCATCCCGGGGTGAGCAGTTCTTC. This encodes CASSGPGPSRGEQFF.